This note documents a single T cell receptor beta chain sequence. Antigen: not known. Sequenced by immunoSEQ multiplex PCR; TCRdb stores in-frame clones only, minus some. The table has tens of thousands of clones, 90% to 96% seen once. The source of the sample is a study of T cell clonotyping in hematopoietic cell transplantation. CDR1 and CDR2 (germline): MNHNS, SASEGT. This CDR3 has 15 residues. Unmatched junction bases numbered 8, after V lost 7 bases and J lost 5 bases. Study conclusions and caveats: Pathologically expanded recipient clonotypes increased progressively from day 30 to day 180 as diversity fell. No sorting was done, leaving CD4 and CD8 contributions mixed. Few recipient clonotypes overlapped donors; over 95% were de novo at given depth.

Time point: recipient sample about 28 days before transplant, after cytoreduction. The J gene is TRBJ2-5, the V gene TRBV6-1; 12 bases line up with TRBD2. The receptor was isolated from a woman between 50 and 59 years old with acute myeloid leukemia. Some clones in this sample may be carry-over from other donors' samples. Sequencing was performed on peripheral blood mononuclear cells, taken before stem cell transplant. CDR3 in amino acids: CASTFGTSGLETQYF. The CDR3 DNA sequence: TGTGCCAGCACCTTCGGGACTAGCGGGTTGGAGACCCAGTACTTC.